This T cell receptor (beta chain) was identified in a study of read filtering for tumor transcriptome and immune sequencing (dated by TCRdb to the early 2020s). In terms of the full investigation: The cohort had around 18 male and more than 11 female patients with a mean age of about 66 years, ranging from roughly 45 to 80. By revised international staging, about 8 patients were R-ISS I, some 16 were R-ISS II and over five were R-ISS III. After DNase treatment, whole-transcriptome libraries were prepared with the TruSeq RNA Access Library Prep Kit. Per sample, about 4.05 to 10.27 million TCR-region mapped reads were obtained with IR-seq, compared with only about 80 to 1273 with RNA-seq. TCR repertoires obtained by targeted immune repertoire sequencing and by bulk whole-transcriptome sequencing performed on the same bone marrow samples were compared. One of the main goals was to work out a read-filtering strategy for immune repertoire data, in particular whether clonotypes backed by only a single read should be removed.

Each patient had bone marrow sampled at the time of active disease. Bone marrow mononuclear cells were isolated by Ficoll-Hypaque density gradient centrifugation. To remove myeloma plasma cells, the cells were labeled with CD138 magnetic microbeads on a MACS separator, and CD138-negative cells were then collected by negative selection. Flow cytometry on an Attune NxT with CD138 antibodies was used to check the purity of the isolated cells. TRIzol reagent was used to extract total RNA, which was then quantified with a NanoDrop spectrophotometer. Paired RNA-seq and IR-seq were performed on the CD138-negative bone marrow sample of each patient. TCR libraries were constructed from 400 ng RNA using the Immunoverse kit, and molecular barcoded adaptors covering alpha/delta and beta/gamma chains were employed. The same RNA used for transcriptome sequencing was used for TCR library preparation. An Illumina HiSeq 4000 with 2 x 150 cycles was used to sequence the TCR libraries. The authors' analysis ran thus. With MiXCR, TCR reads were aligned to human V, D, J and C references and assembled into CDR3 clonotypes, with quality filtering and error correction included. Clonotype counts and gene usage diversity were analyzed with the tcR package in R. For inspection of raw mapping reads, RNA-seq reads were mapped by STAR aligner version 2.5.3a onto GRCh37 of the human genome. To test how sequencing depth affected the clonotypes detected, IR-seq fastq files were randomly downsampled with Seqtk 1.3. TCRdb reworked the public reads: Q25 trimming with fastp, MiXCR clone assembly, productive beta chains retained. Here each entry gathers all rows of one CDR3 protein and keeps the most common genes and DNA. The V and J calls and clone size are TCRdb's, not the authors'. Present in this sample are more than 45,000 distinct CDR3 sequences, 10% to 15% of which were seen just once. More than 15% of the sample lies in the top ten.

On this clonotype: Its antigen remains undetermined. One junction end disagrees with the germline gene, perhaps due to a read error.

What the study reported, not specific to this receptor: Single-read clonotypes made up roughly 82% of clonotypes but only 3.5% to 4% of total reads in IR-seq, compared with just under 75% of clonotypes and around 45% of reads in RNA-seq. Clonotypes were captured by IR-seq at much higher depth and more reliably than by RNA-seq, and smaller IR-seq throughput was sufficient for identification of most shared clonotypes. The sorted CD138-negative fraction was composed of a mixed bone marrow immune population rather than of purified T cells. The correlation between IR-seq and RNA-seq shared clonotype proportions was increased by removal of single-read clonotypes.

The CDR3 has 15 amino acids, counting the end cysteine and phenylalanine. CDR3 DNA is the only sequence kept; it has 45 bases, read in frame from the first base. Via the germline V gene (reference sequence), CDR1 is LNHDA and CDR2 SQIVND. The sequence derives from a donor over 35 with multiple myeloma. This chain is built from TRBV19 and TRBJ1-1; the best D guess is TRBD1, with 5 bases matching. The source material was a population of CD138-negative cells sorted from bone marrow. Reading the label with the study, this specimen's cell subset or site is: bone marrow mononuclear cells depleted of CD138+ plasma/myeloma cells by negative magnetic selection. The CDR3 corresponds to CASSSGGLMNTKAFF. The DNA is TGTGCCAGTAGTTCCGGGGGGTTGATGAACACTAAAGCTTTCTTT.